The next 17 T cell receptor beta chains were all read from a single sample in a study of blood T cell repertoires in COVID-19. Only in-frame clones appear in the TCRdb table, and some are missing; sequencing was by immunoSEQ multiplex PCR. Counted here are about 240,000 clones, roughly 89% occurring once; the ten biggest clones make up just over 2.5%. Sequenced sample: PBMCs or T cells enriched from blood (not recorded which). These TCRs come from a woman aged 25-40 years with acute COVID-19.

CDR3 in DNA: TGCGCCAGCAGCCAACGAAGACTAGCGGGGGGCGAGCAGTTCTTC. It specifies CASSQRRLAGGEQFF. The chain couples TRBV4-1 to TRBJ2-1, with 13 bases lining up with TRBD2. J lost 10 bases, V lost 2 bases, and 5 bases had no gene match. The CDR3 contains 15 residues. Germline V gene data show CDR1 as MGHRA and CDR2 as YSYEKL.

The V gene is TRBV19, the J gene TRBJ1-4; possible D gene TRBD1, 5 bases. Between the trimmed V and J ends, which lost 9 bases and 7 bases, there was a span of 18 bases. The CDR3 covers 14 residues. The germline CDR1 and CDR2 sequences are LNHDA and SQIVND (reference sequence). CDR3 in DNA: TGTGCCAGCGCCAATCTAGGGGATACTGAAAAACTGTTTTTT. This encodes CASANLGDTEKLFF. The entire variable domain, with the rest obtained from reference TRBV19 and TRBJ1-4, is as follows: DGGITQSPKYLFRKEGQNVTLSCEQNLNHDAMYWYRQDPGQGLRLIYYSQIVNDFQKGDIAEGYSVSREKKESFPLTVTSAQKNPTAFYLCASANLGDTEKLFFGSGTQLSVL.

The chain uses TRBV15 and TRBJ1-5, with 10 positions matching TRBD1. CDR1 is LNHNV and CDR2 is YYDKDF in the germline V gene (reference sequence). This CDR3 has 16 residues. V was pared by 3 bases and J by 5 bases, with 7 bases of the junction left unmatched. CDR3 residues: CATSSRDRGFDQPQHF. CDR3 coding DNA: TGTGCCACCAGCAGTAGGGACAGGGGTTTTGATCAGCCCCAGCATTTT.

This sequence joins TRBV5-5 and TRBJ2-7; weak D call: TRBD2 (5 bases). Germline V gives CDR1 SGHKS, CDR2 YYEKEE (reference sequence). This CDR3 contains 14 residues. Trimming stripped 0 bases from V and 9 bases from J, with 16 bases between. The CDR3 sequence: CASSLVALPGGQYF. The CDR3 coding sequence is TGTGCCAGCAGCTTGGTGGCCCTTCCAGGAGGGCAGTACTTC.

As regards this clone: At one boundary the junction diverges from the germline segment, which might be a read error. This rearrangement joins TRBV5-1 to TRBJ2-2, with 9 bases that match TRBD2. Germline V gives CDR1 SGHRS, CDR2 YFSETQ. CDR3 length equals 18 residues. The CDR3 protein is CASSPLAGETPGSDWCLF. Here the CDR3 DNA reads TGCGCCAGCAGCCCATTAGCGGGGGAAACACCGGGGAGTGACTGGTGCTTATTC.

This clone was seen once. V usage is TRBV4-2 and J usage is TRBJ1-1, with a tentative D call TRBD1 (5 bases). CDR1 LGHNA and CDR2 YNFKEQ come from the germline V gene. The CDR3 is 18 amino acids. Trimming pared 6 bases from V and 7 bases from J, leaving 30 bases between. The CDR3 coding sequence is TGTGCCAGCAGTCGACAGAGCCCCACGTCGGCAACCTCAGGTGAAGCTTTCTTT. It specifies CASSRQSPTSATSGEAFF.

CDR3 nucleotide sequence: TGCAGCGTTTCTCCCCTCGCGGTCCACCAAGAGACCCAGTACTTC. Translation gives CSVSPLAVHQETQYF. The chain couples TRBV29-1 to TRBJ2-5, with D uncertain. The length of the CDR3 is 15 residues. The germline gives CDR1 SQVTM, CDR2 ANQGSEA. V gave up 5 bases and J gave up 0 bases, with 16 bases separating them.

The chain is built from TRBV5-6 and TRBJ1-5; TRBD1 might be the D (5 bases). CDR3 size: 16 residues. The V end lost 6 bases, the J end lost 4 bases, and 20 bases lay between the germline ends. Germline V gene data show CDR1 as SGHDT and CDR2 as YYEEEE. The CDR3 protein is CASTTSTKGKNQPQHF. The CDR3 DNA sequence: TGTGCCAGCACCACCTCAACCAAGGGGAAAAATCAGCCCCAGCATTTT.

V is TRBV29-1 and J is TRBJ1-3; unclear D gene. With 5 bases removed from V and 0 bases from J, the gap between germline ends came to 11 bases. The CDR3 consists of 14 residues. Germline CDR1 reads SQVTM; CDR2 reads ANQGSEA. The CDR3 DNA sequence: TGCAGCGTTCAACTTGCCGTCTCTGGAAACACCATATATTTT. It codes for CSVQLAVSGNTIYF.

The chain is built from TRBV12-3 or TRBV12-4 and TRBJ1-1, with 7 bases lining up with TRBD1. This CDR3 has 13 amino acids. V was pared by 3 bases and J by 5 bases, with 3 bases of the junction left unmatched. CDR3 in DNA: TGTGCCAGCAGTTTCGGGACAGCTACTGAAGCTTTCTTT. Its protein product is CASSFGTATEAFF.

The chain has TRBV12-5 and TRBJ1-1, with no clear D. The CDR3 spans 12 residues. Germline CDR1 reads LGHNT; CDR2 reads FRNRAP. Trimming removed 4 bases from V and 1 base from J, with 4 bases in between. The DNA of the CDR3 is TGTGCTAGTGGTTCAGGGAACACTGAAGCTTTCTTT. It encodes CASGSGNTEAFF.

The gene calls are TRBV6-5 and TRBJ1-3, with D possibly TRBD1 on 6 matching bases. V was shortened by 6 bases and J by 7 bases, with 13 bases between the two germline ends. From germline, CDR1 is MNHEY and CDR2 SVGAGI. This CDR3 spans 13 amino acids. CDR3 in amino acids: CASREGEPNTIYF. For the CDR3, the DNA is TGTGCCAGCAGAGAGGGGGAGCCGAACACCATATATTTT.

In DNA form, the CDR3 reads TGTGCCAGCAGCTTTCGTAGCGGGGGGCATACGCAGTATTTT. It yields the protein CASSFRSGGHTQYF. The chain employs TRBV5-4 and TRBJ2-3, with 10 bases lining up with TRBD2. This CDR3 region has 14 residues. V dropped 2 bases and J dropped 7; count of bases not matched to a gene: 4. CDR1 is SGHNT, CDR2 YYREEE, per germline (reference sequence).

The chain recombines TRBV14 with TRBJ1-2; D remains unclear. The CDR3 length is 13 residues. V dropped 3 bases and J dropped 4 bases, with 9 bases sitting between them. Germline values: CDR1 SGHDN, CDR2 FVKESK. DNA of the CDR3: TGTGCCAGCAGCCATACTCGATTCTATGGCTACACCTTC. This gives the protein CASSHTRFYGYTF.

This CDR3 is CASSETGRGYTF. DNA for the CDR3: TGTGCCAGCAGTGAAACAGGGCGTGGCTACACCTTC. The V call is TRBV6-1, the J call TRBJ1-2; maybe TRBD1 (6 bases). Per the germline V gene, CDR1 is MNHNS and CDR2 is SASEGT. The germline V and J ends were trimmed by 2 bases and 7 bases, with 8 bases remaining between them. The length of the CDR3 is 12 residues.

The rearrangement uses TRBV7-2 and TRBJ2-3; D gene ambiguous. Germline assignment: CDR1 SGHTA and CDR2 FQGNSA. Between the trimmed V and J ends, which lost 6 bases and 6 bases, there was a span of 10 bases. This CDR3 has 12 amino acids. This CDR3 is CASSRYVDTQYF. DNA for the CDR3: TGTGCCAGCAGTCGCTACGTGGATACGCAGTATTTT. Full variable domain (remainder filled in from reference TRBV7-2 and TRBJ2-3): GAGVSQSPSNKVTEKGKDVELRCDPISGHTALYWYRQSLGQGLEFLIYFQGNSAPDKSGLPSDRFSAERTGGSVSTLTIQRTQQEDSAVYLCASSRYVDTQYFGPGTRLTVL.

The CDR3 spells CASSQGDRLAGAETQYF. The DNA of the CDR3 is TGTGCCAGCAGCCAAGGGGATCGGTTAGCGGGGGCCGAGACCCAGTACTTC. The rearrangement uses TRBV3-1 (or the pseudogene TRBV3-2) and TRBJ2-5, with 9 positions matching TRBD2. There are 17 residues in the CDR3. Germline trimming cut 1 base from V and 5 bases from J; bases unmatched to any gene: 11. Per germline, CDR1 LGHDT and CDR2 YNNKEL (reference sequence).